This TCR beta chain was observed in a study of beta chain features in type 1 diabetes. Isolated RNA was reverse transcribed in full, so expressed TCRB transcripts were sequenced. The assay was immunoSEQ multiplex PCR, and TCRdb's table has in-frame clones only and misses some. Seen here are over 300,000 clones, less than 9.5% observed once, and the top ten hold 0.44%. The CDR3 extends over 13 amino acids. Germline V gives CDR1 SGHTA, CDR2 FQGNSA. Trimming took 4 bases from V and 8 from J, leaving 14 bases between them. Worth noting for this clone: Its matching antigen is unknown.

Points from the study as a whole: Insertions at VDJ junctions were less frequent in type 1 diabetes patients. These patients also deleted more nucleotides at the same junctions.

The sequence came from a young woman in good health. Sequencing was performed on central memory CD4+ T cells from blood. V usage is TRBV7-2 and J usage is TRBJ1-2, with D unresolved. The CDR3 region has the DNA TGTGCCAGCAGCTCTCAAAACCGCGGAGGCTACACCTTC. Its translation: CASSSQNRGGYTF.